Below are 21 T cell receptor beta chains sequenced from a single sample in a study of CD8+CD57+ T cells in acquired aplastic anemia. It was genomic DNA that served as the template for profiling TCR beta VDJ and CDR3. TCRdb re-analysed the reads in MiXCR, keeping a single row per CDR3 protein. The sample includes a few hundred thousand distinct CDR3 sequences, roughly 35% seen only once; the top ten take 0.95% to 1.2%. The sequenced sample was sorted CD4+, CD8+, or CD8+CD57+ T cells (not recorded which) from PBMCs. Receptors were obtained from a human donor in good health, serving as a control.

Comment on this clonotype: At one of its ends the junction is not consistent with the germline gene, which may arise from a read error. The rearrangement joins TRBV5-3 to TRBJ1-1; perhaps TRBD1 as D (5 bases). TRBV5-3 is designated an ORF whose function remains uncertain. CDR3 length: 15 residues. The CDR3 spells CASSLARQGFTEAFF. The CDR3 nucleotides are TGTGCCAGCAGCTTGGCACGTCAGGGTTTCACTGAAGCTTTCTTT.

This clonotype showed up many times. The genes are TRBV29-1 and TRBJ2-1; 9 bases map to TRBD1. Germline V gene sequence: CDR1 SQVTM, CDR2 ANQGSEA. Losses at the gene ends were 6 bases for V and 6 bases for J; bases not matched to a gene: 12. The CDR3 extends over 15 amino acids. In DNA, the CDR3 is TGCAGCGTCGTACCCGGGACAGGGTCAATCAATGAGCAGTTCTTC. Its protein product is CSVVPGTGSINEQFF.

This clonotype was counted ten times or more. The chain's CDR3 is CASSGRQGYQPQHF. CDR3 DNA sequence: TGTGCCAGCAGTGGTAGACAGGGCTATCAGCCCCAGCATTTT. This chain connects TRBV2 to TRBJ1-5; 7 nucleotides agree with TRBD1. The V segment lost 4 bases and the J segment 5 bases; nucleotides outside the gene matches: 5. From germline, CDR1 is SNHLY and CDR2 FYNNEI. The CDR3 sequence is 14 residues long.

This clonotype was found many times. The chain couples TRBV10-3 to TRBJ1-1; perhaps TRBD1 as D (5 bases). Germline V lookup: CDR1 ENHRY, CDR2 SYGVKD. Trimming took off 8 bases at V and 5 bases at J, with 9 bases between the two ends. The CDR3 totals 11 residues. This CDR3 reads CAIFSGTEAFF. In DNA, the CDR3 is TGTGCCATCTTTTCAGGGACTGAAGCTTTCTTT.

This clonotype was found many times. The rearrangement joins TRBV6-1 to TRBJ1-2, with D uncertain. Germline loops: CDR1 MNHNS, CDR2 SASEGT. Trimming left V 3 bases short and J 4 bases short, with 3 bases between. The CDR3 is 11 amino acids. As DNA, the CDR3 is TGTGCCAGCAGTGAGCTCTATGGCTACACCTTC. It codes for CASSELYGYTF.

This chain connects TRBV18 to TRBJ1-2; D is possibly TRBD1 (6 bases). The V end lost 3 bases, the J end lost 4 bases, and 12 bases lay between the germline ends. The CDR3 extends over 14 amino acids. Germline V CDR1 and CDR2: KGHSH, LQKENI. The CDR3 DNA follows: TGTGCCAGCTCACCCACCGGACAGATCTATGGCTACACCTTC. This gives the protein CASSPTGQIYGYTF.

In this sample, this clonotype turned up many times. The V and J genes are TRBV2 and TRBJ2-2; D unresolved. V was pared by 7 bases and J by 2 bases, with 11 bases between. The CDR3 is made up of 14 amino acids. Germline V gene lookup returns CDR1 SNHLY and CDR2 FYNNEI. CDR3 protein: CASMWQINTGELFF. The CDR3 DNA reads as TGTGCCAGCATGTGGCAAATTAACACCGGGGAGCTGTTTTTT. Drawing the rest from reference TRBV2 and TRBJ2-2, the complete variable domain is EPEVTQTPSHQVTQMGQEVILRCVPISNHLYFYWYRQILGQKVEFLVSFYNNEISEKSEIFDDQFSVERPDGSNFTLKIRSTKLEDSAMYFCASMWQINTGELFFGEGSRLTVL.

This clonotype was recorded many times. The CDR3 sequence is CASSFGTGAMNTEAFF. CDR3 bases: TGTGCCAGTAGCTTCGGGACAGGGGCCATGAACACTGAAGCTTTCTTT. The chain combines TRBV19 with TRBJ1-1; 10 bases align to TRBD1. V lost 6 bases and J lost 0; bases outside the gene matches: 7. Per germline, CDR1 LNHDA and CDR2 SQIVND (reference sequence). The CDR3 runs 16 residues.

With respect to this clonotype: A read error may be the cause here, since a much bigger clone is one base away. The V gene is TRBV9, the J gene TRBJ2-1; weak D call: TRBD2 (5 bases). Per the germline V gene, CDR1 is SGDLS and CDR2 is YYNGEE. The CDR3 covers 15 residues. V lost 0 bases and J 9 bases, leaving 16 bases between the germline ends. The CDR3 protein is CASSVAAADCTEQFF. CDR3 in DNA: TGTGCCAGCAGCGTAGCGGCGGCGGACTGTACTGAGCAGTTCTTC.

This rearrangement joins TRBV9 to TRBJ2-3; D is uncertain. In germline, CDR1 is SGDLS, CDR2 YYNGEE. Trimming left V 0 bases short and J 2 bases short, with 7 bases between. CDR3 length: 14 amino acids. The CDR3 coding sequence is TGTGCCAGCAGCGTAGTGTCGACCACAGATACGCAGTATTTT. Translation: CASSVVSTTDTQYF.

V usage is TRBV4-2 and J usage is TRBJ1-1; a weak D match, TRBD1 (5 bases). V gave up 5 bases and J gave up 0 bases, with 13 bases separating them. CDR3 length equals 15 residues. CDR1 is LGHNA, CDR2 YNFKEQ, per germline. The CDR3 coding sequence is TGTGCCAGCAGCTTGTCCGACAGAATGAACACTGAAGCTTTCTTT. Its protein product is CASSLSDRMNTEAFF.

The rearrangement links TRBV24-1 to TRBJ1-1; 8 positions match TRBD1. With V trimmed by 5 bases and J by 4 bases, 14 bases remained unmatched. CDR1 and CDR2 from the germline V gene are KGHDR and SFDVKD. The CDR3 spans 17 residues. The CDR3 sequence: CATSAASRPGQGTEAFF. The CDR3, as DNA: TGTGCCACCAGTGCGGCCAGCAGGCCCGGACAGGGCACTGAAGCTTTCTTT.

This clonotype appeared a few times. The chain has TRBV2 and TRBJ2-1, with a tentative D call TRBD1 (6 bases). The CDR3 has 15 residues. V lost 8 bases, J lost 4 bases, and 18 bases lay in between. The V gene's germline CDR1 is SNHLY and CDR2 FYNNEI. CDR3 protein: CASSPYPDRYNEQFF. DNA of the CDR3: TGTGCCAGCTCACCGTACCCGGACAGATACAATGAGCAGTTCTTC.

This sequence joins TRBV29-1 and TRBJ1-1; TRBD1 is a possible D gene (5 bases). Between the trimmed V and J ends, which lost 7 bases and 0 bases, there was a span of 12 bases. The CDR3 has 13 amino acids. Per germline, CDR1 SQVTM and CDR2 ANQGSEA. This CDR3 is CSAETVLNTEAFF. The CDR3 nucleotides are TGCAGCGCAGAGACAGTATTGAACACTGAAGCTTTCTTT.

This clonotype was counted only a few times. This rearrangement joins TRBV24-1 to TRBJ1-2, with 9 nucleotides matching TRBD1. V was pared by 4 bases and J by 7 bases, with 6 bases of the junction left unmatched. The CDR3 has 14 residues. CDR1 KGHDR and CDR2 SFDVKD come from the germline V gene. The CDR3 reads CATSEGQGWRGYTF. CDR3 bases: TGTGCCACCAGTGAGGGACAGGGATGGCGTGGCTACACCTTC.

This clonotype was detected ten times or more. The chain is built from TRBV10-2 and TRBJ1-2; D not resolved. The CDR3 sequence is 13 residues long. V was trimmed by 3 bases and J by 5 bases, leaving 10 bases between them. Per germline, CDR1 WSHSY and CDR2 SAAADI. CDR3 in amino acids: CASSEPVGYGYTF. The CDR3 nucleotides read TGCGCCAGCAGTGAACCCGTTGGTTATGGCTACACCTTC.

The V call is TRBV6-1, the J call TRBJ2-1; D uncertain. The V gene lost 6 bases and the J gene lost 0 bases, with 15 bases spanning the gap. The germline gives CDR1 MNHNS, CDR2 SASEGT. The CDR3 is 16 residues long. CDR3 region: CASSRLLLSSYNEQFF. The CDR3 nucleotides are TGTGCCAGCAGCCGCCTCCTTCTAAGCTCCTACAATGAGCAGTTCTTC.

There are many counts of this clonotype. This rearrangement joins TRBV5-4 to TRBJ2-3; D not certain. The CDR3 runs to 13 residues. V gave up 1 base and J gave up 3 bases, with 6 bases separating them. Germline assignment: CDR1 SGHNT and CDR2 YYREEE (reference sequence). The CDR3 bases are TGTGCCAGCAGCTTGTTTGCAACAGATACGCAGTATTTT. It yields the protein CASSLFATDTQYF. The full variable domain, with the rest looked up from reference TRBV5-4 and TRBJ2-3, is ETGVTQSPTHLIKTRGQQVTLRCSSQSGHNTVSWYQQALGQGPQFIFQYYREEENGRGNFPPRFSGLQFPNYSSELNVNALELDDSALYLCASSLFATDTQYFGPGTRLTVL.

This clonotype showed up many times. The chain recombines TRBV10-3 with TRBJ1-3; no reliable D call. Germline V gene sequence: CDR1 ENHRY, CDR2 SYGVKD. With 6 bases removed from V and 5 bases from J, the gap between germline ends came to 8 bases. The CDR3 loop spans 12 amino acids. CDR3 coding DNA: TGTGCCATCAGCCCCTTCAGAAACACCATATATTTT. It yields the protein CAISPFRNTIYF.

This clonotype was seen a handful of times. This rearrangement joins TRBV18 to TRBJ1-1; D gene unclear. Germline CDR1 and CDR2: KGHSH and LQKENI. The CDR3 contains 14 residues. V was clipped by 6 bases and J by 3 bases, with 14 bases between them. CDR3 sequence reads: CASSLVELDTEAFF. In nucleotides, the CDR3 is TGTGCCAGCTCGCTAGTTGAGTTAGACACTGAAGCTTTCTTT.

This clonotype was seen many times. The rearrangement links TRBV12-3 or TRBV12-4 to TRBJ1-1; D gene ambiguous. The V end lost 5 bases, the J end lost 7 bases, and 17 bases lay between the germline ends. The CDR3 covers 14 residues. The CDR3 reads CASSPQADGVEAFF. CDR3 sequence (DNA): TGTGCCAGCAGTCCCCAAGCGGACGGGGTTGAAGCTTTCTTT.